A single sample gave rise to the 27 T cell receptor beta chains below, sequenced in a study of shared clonotypes between healthy human individuals (TCRdb year 2020). Preparation of the library involved the immunoSEQ multiplex PCR assay. This is the immuneACCESS table as TCRdb keeps it, with only in-frame sequences that have V and J called. A part of the clones is gone; compared with another copy, unresolved V genes explain less than half, and the rest is unexplained. The sample profile shows over a million clones; over 95% of them were found once. The ten largest clonotypes hold 0.95% to 1.5% of the sample. The sequenced sample was naive CD4+ T cells sorted from blood. This specimen's cell subset or site label, interpreted: CD45RA+ positively selected. The receptors come from a man aged 25 to 45 in good health.

The rearrangement joins TRBV18 to TRBJ2-1; D gene unclear. V lost 3 bases and J lost 4, with 16 bases in between. The CDR3 length is 16 residues. The germline V gene has CDR1 KGHSH and CDR2 LQKENI. CDR3 nucleotide sequence: TGTGCCAGCTCACCCTTTGGGGTCGACCCATACAATGAGCAGTTCTTC. It translates to CASSPFGVDPYNEQFF. Full variable domain (outside the CDR3, taken from reference TRBV18 and TRBJ2-1): NAGVMQNPRHLVRRRGQEARLRCSPMKGHSHVYWYRQLPEEGLKFMVYLQKENIIDESGMPKERFSAEFPKEGPSILRIQQVVRGDSAAYFCASSPFGVDPYNEQFFGPGTRLTVL.

The J gene is TRBJ2-5, the V gene TRBV4-2; 10 nucleotides line up with TRBD1. The V gene's germline CDR1 is LGHNA and CDR2 YNFKEQ. The J segment lost 3 bases and the V segment lost 1 base, leaving 5 bases of the junction unmatched. The CDR3 totals 16 residues. The CDR3 nucleotides read TGTGCCAGCAGCCAAGGACCGGGACAGGGGAAAGAGACCCAGTACTTC. Encoded protein: CASSQGPGQGKETQYF.

This chain uses TRBV9 with TRBJ2-1; 11 nucleotides line up with TRBD2. CDR3 size: 15 residues. V lost 3 bases and J lost 7; bases outside the gene matches: 6. Germline assignment: CDR1 SGDLS and CDR2 YYNGEE. CDR3 amino acids: CASSGTSGSSNEQFF. The CDR3 DNA reads as TGTGCCAGCAGCGGTACTAGCGGGAGTTCGAATGAGCAGTTCTTC. The whole variable domain, remainder taken from reference TRBV9 and TRBJ2-1, is DSGVTQTPKHLITATGQRVTLRCSPRSGDLSVYWYQQSLDQGLQFLIQYYNGEERAKGNILERFSAQQFPDLHSELNLSSLELGDSALYFCASSGTSGSSNEQFFGPGTRLTVL.

The chain employs TRBV11-2 and TRBJ2-5, with D possibly matching TRBD1 (7 bases). The CDR3 has 14 amino acids. The germline V gene has CDR1 SGHAT and CDR2 FQNNGV. The V end was cut by 5 bases, the J end by 8 bases, with 18 bases between. The CDR3 sequence is CASSAGGRVRTQYF. The CDR3, as DNA: TGTGCCAGCAGCGCAGGGGGGCGGGTTCGAACCCAGTACTTC.

The J gene is TRBJ2-2, the V gene TRBV28; D gene unclear. CDR3 length equals 16 residues. CDR1 MDHEN and CDR2 SYDVKM come from the germline V gene. Trimming shortened V by 10 bases and J by 0 bases, and 18 bases separated the two germline ends. CDR3 residues: CATSKSRSANTGELFF. The CDR3 nucleotides read TGTGCCACCTCTAAATCAAGGTCGGCGAACACCGGGGAGCTGTTTTTT.

The chain has TRBV10-3 and TRBJ2-7; 8 bases line up with TRBD1. Unmatched junction bases numbered 3, after V lost 5 bases and J lost 3 bases. Per germline, CDR1 ENHRY and CDR2 SYGVKD. This CDR3 is 13 amino acids long. CDR3 sequence reads: CAISRTGYYEQYF. The CDR3 DNA reads as TGTGCCATCAGTCGGACAGGGTACTACGAGCAGTACTTC.

The V call is TRBV10-1, the J call TRBJ2-1; 12 bases align to TRBD2. Trimming removed 3 bases from V and 3 bases from J; junction bases left unmatched: 6. The CDR3 runs to 17 residues. Germline CDR1 reads WNHNN; CDR2 reads SYGVQD (reference sequence). The CDR3 DNA sequence: TGCGCCAGCAGTGACCTTAAGACTAGCGGGAGCTACAATGAGCAGTTCTTC. This translates into CASSDLKTSGSYNEQFF.

V is TRBV7-9 and J is TRBJ1-2; the match to TRBD1 covers 7 bases. The trim removed 1 base at V and 3 bases at J, leaving 2 bases unmatched. Germline V gene data show CDR1 as SEHNR and CDR2 as FQNEAQ (reference sequence). CDR3 length: 14 amino acids. The CDR3 loop reads CASSLGGGYYGYTF. The CDR3 DNA is TGTGCCAGCAGCTTAGGAGGGGGCTACTATGGCTACACCTTC.

This chain links TRBV19 with TRBJ2-2; the D gene is possibly TRBD1 (6 bases). V gave up 5 bases and J gave up 0 bases, with 22 bases separating them. CDR3 length: 19 amino acids. Germline assignment: CDR1 LNHDA and CDR2 SQIVND (reference sequence). CDR3 nucleotides: TGTGCCAGTAGTCCCCCCCCTAACTACACAGGGACGAACACCGGGGAGCTGTTTTTT. Protein sequence: CASSPPPNYTGTNTGELFF.

The chain employs TRBV28 and TRBJ2-1; D perhaps matches TRBD1 (5 bases). V shed 4 bases and J shed 3 bases, with 16 bases lying between them. CDR1 is MDHEN and CDR2 is SYDVKM in the germline V gene. This CDR3 has 16 amino acids. The DNA of the CDR3 is TGTGCCAGCAGTTCCCTAGGACATACCCGCTACAATGAGCAGTTCTTC. Translating gives CASSSLGHTRYNEQFF.

This clone was seen just once. The rearrangement uses TRBV5-1 and TRBJ2-7; TRBD1 matches 7 bases. The CDR3 totals 14 residues. The junction had 12 bases not matched to a gene; V was cut back by 0 bases and J by 12 bases. Germline assignment: CDR1 SGHRS and CDR2 YFSETQ. Here the CDR3 DNA reads TGCGCCAGCAGCTTGGATCCCGGGACAGCTGGGTTGTACTTC. Translation gives CASSLDPGTAGLYF.

In DNA, the CDR3 is TGTGCCTGGAGCATCCCCAATGAGCAGTTCTTC. Translation gives CAWSIPNEQFF. The chain combines TRBV30 with TRBJ2-1; no clear D gene. This CDR3 region has 11 residues. The germline V and J ends were trimmed by 3 bases and 6 bases, with 6 bases remaining between them. The germline V gene has CDR1 GTSNPN and CDR2 SVGIG (reference sequence).

CDR3 in amino acids: CASSLVGGQGAEETQYF. Written as DNA, the CDR3 is TGTGCCAGCAGCTTAGTAGGGGGACAGGGGGCGGAAGAGACCCAGTACTTC. The J gene is TRBJ2-5, the V gene TRBV11-1, with TRBD1 identical over 12 bases. The CDR3 is made up of 17 amino acids. Germline values: CDR1 SGHAT, CDR2 FQDESV (reference sequence). With 1 base clipped from V and 3 bases from J, the junction kept 6 bases outside the gene matches.

This chain uses TRBV15 with TRBJ2-2, with D tentatively TRBD1 (5 bases). Between the trimmed V and J ends, which lost 7 bases and 2 bases, there was a span of 14 bases. CDR1 is LNHNV and CDR2 is YYDKDF in the germline V gene (reference sequence). The length of the CDR3 is 15 residues. The CDR3 protein is CATNQGGINTGELFF. As DNA, the CDR3 is TGTGCCACCAACCAGGGCGGAATCAACACCGGGGAGCTGTTTTTT.

The chain employs TRBV28 and TRBJ2-2; 7 nucleotides agree with TRBD1. Germline V gene data show CDR1 as MDHEN and CDR2 as SYDVKM. The length of the CDR3 is 19 residues. After removal of 5 bases from V and 1 base from J, the junction contained 16 bases not matched to a gene. Here the CDR3 DNA reads TGTGCCAGCAGTCTGACTATGGGACAGCGAGCTCAGAACACCGGGGAGCTGTTTTTT. Its protein product is CASSLTMGQRAQNTGELFF.

The J gene is TRBJ2-1, the V gene TRBV28; tentatively, D is TRBD1 or TRBD2 (6 bases each). Germline V gene sequence: CDR1 MDHEN, CDR2 SYDVKM. Trimming left V 5 bases short and J 4 bases short, with 15 bases between. CDR3 length equals 15 residues. CDR3 region: CASSLRRGEYNEQFF. CDR3 bases: TGTGCCAGCAGTCTTCGTAGGGGGGAGTACAATGAGCAGTTCTTC. The variable domain in full, completed from reference TRBV28 and TRBJ2-1, reads DVKVTQSSRYLVKRTGEKVFLECVQDMDHENMFWYRQDPGLGLRLIYFSYDVKMKEKGDIPEGYSVSREKKERFSLILESASTNQTSMYLCASSLRRGEYNEQFFGPGTRLTVL.

The chain combines TRBV2 with TRBJ1-5; 10 bases match TRBD1. This CDR3 has 14 amino acids. V shed 6 bases and J 8 bases; nucleotides not matched to a gene: 7. Germline-derived CDR1 and CDR2 are SNHLY and FYNNEI. CDR3 sequence (DNA): TGTGCCAGCAGGATGGACAGGGGGAAGGAGCCCCAGCATTTT. It yields the protein CASRMDRGKEPQHF.

The chain combines TRBV7-2 with TRBJ2-3; TRBD1 agrees at 7 bases. The V gene end was trimmed by 2 bases and the J gene end by 0 bases; junction bases not matched to a gene: 11. The CDR3 spans 18 residues. Germline V CDR1 and CDR2: SGHTA, FQGNSA. As DNA, the CDR3 is TGTGCCAGCAGCTTATGGCTCTCGACAGGGAGAAGCACAGATACGCAGTATTTT. Its translation is CASSLWLSTGRSTDTQYF.

V gene TRBV27 combines with J gene TRBJ2-3; D might be TRBD1 (6 bases). The CDR3 covers 12 residues. Trimming shortened V by 2 bases and J by 10 bases, and 10 bases separated the two germline ends. The V gene's germline CDR1 is MNHEY and CDR2 SMNVEV (reference sequence). The CDR3 sequence: CASSLPRGAQYF. CDR3 coding DNA: TGTGCCAGCAGTTTACCCAGGGGAGCGCAGTATTTT.

The J gene is TRBJ2-7, the V gene TRBV5-1, with D possibly TRBD1 on 6 matching bases. Germline-derived CDR1 and CDR2 are SGHRS and YFSETQ. Trimming removed 4 bases at V and 0 bases at J, with 17 bases between. The CDR3 consists of 16 residues. The CDR3: CASSISTGSSSYEQYF. In nucleotides, the CDR3 is TGCGCCAGCAGCATATCTACAGGGTCTAGCTCCTACGAGCAGTACTTC.

The CDR3 region is CASSFSRSGRSNEQFF. For the CDR3, the DNA is TGTGCCAGCAGCTTTAGTCGATCGGGGCGTTCCAATGAGCAGTTCTTC. This chain uses TRBV11-2 with TRBJ2-1; D may correspond to TRBD1 or TRBD2 (5 bases each). Germline V gene lookup returns CDR1 SGHAT and CDR2 FQNNGV. Trimming stripped 3 bases from V and 6 bases from J, with 18 bases between. The CDR3 runs to 16 residues.

The chain is built from TRBV2 and TRBJ2-5, with TRBD1 identical over 8 bases. The germline V gene has CDR1 SNHLY and CDR2 FYNNEI. V dropped 8 bases and J dropped 5; count of bases not matched to a gene: 7. This CDR3 is 13 amino acids long. Written as DNA, the CDR3 is TGTGCCAGCCGGGACAGGCCTAGGGAGACCCAGTACTTC. Protein sequence: CASRDRPRETQYF.

J is TRBJ2-5 and V is TRBV5-6; D ambiguous. V was cut by 2 bases and J by 3 bases, with 17 bases left in between. This CDR3 has 16 residues. The germline V gene encodes CDR1 SGHDT and CDR2 YYEEEE. The CDR3 DNA sequence: TGTGCCAGCAGCTTAGTAGACATCGGCGCTAAAGAGACCCAGTACTTC. This translates into CASSLVDIGAKETQYF.

The gene calls are TRBV16 and TRBJ1-1; the match to TRBD1 covers 9 bases. CDR1 and CDR2 (germline): KGHSY, FQNENV. V lost 6 bases to trimming and J lost 6 bases; unmatched junction nucleotides: 11. The CDR3 is 15 residues long. The DNA of the CDR3 is TGTGCCAGCAGACCCCCGGGACAGGGCACCTCTGAAGCTTTCTTT. Translated: CASRPPGQGTSEAFF. Using reference TRBV16 and TRBJ1-1 for the parts outside the CDR3, the full variable domain is GEEVAQTPKHLVRGEGQKAKLYCAPIKGHSYVFWYQQVLKNEFKFLISFQNENVFDETGMPKERFSAKCLPNSPCSLEIQATKLEDSAVYFCASRPPGQGTSEAFFGQGTRLTVV.

The chain recombines TRBV4-1 with TRBJ2-3; weak D call: TRBD2 (5 bases). Between the trimmed V and J ends, which lost 1 base and 1 base, there was a span of 9 bases. The CDR3 consists of 15 residues. Germline-derived CDR1 and CDR2 are MGHRA and YSYEKL. In DNA, the CDR3 is TGCGCCAGCAGCCAAGTAGCCGGGGGCACAGATACGCAGTATTTT. As protein: CASSQVAGGTDTQYF.

The chain is built from TRBV19 and TRBJ2-1, with 14 bases fitting TRBD2. Trimming removed 6 bases from V and 4 bases from J; junction bases left unmatched: 14. Germline loops: CDR1 LNHDA, CDR2 SQIVND (reference sequence). The CDR3 runs to 19 residues. The CDR3 sequence is CASRPPGTSGRGRYNEQFF. Here the CDR3 DNA reads TGTGCCAGTAGGCCACCTGGGACTAGCGGGAGAGGTAGATACAATGAGCAGTTCTTC.

The gene calls are TRBV5-1 and TRBJ2-7; D is perhaps TRBD1 (5 bases). Per germline, CDR1 SGHRS and CDR2 YFSETQ. The CDR3 contains 13 residues. The V and J ends lost 4 bases and 6 bases respectively, with 14 bases between them. The CDR3 nucleotides read TGCGCCAGCAGCACCTCAGGGATCGGCGAGCAGTACTTC. Protein: CASSTSGIGEQYF.